The rows below give T cell receptor beta chains drawn from one sample of a study of blood T cell repertoires in COVID-19. Profiling relied on immunoSEQ multiplex PCR, and the TCRdb table lists in-frame clones only, not all of them. This table has under 250,000 clones, 80% to 90% appearing once. Source material: peripheral blood. All receptors derive from a man in his forties with active or convalescent COVID-19. Both conserved end residues are part of each CDR3. Each record gives: D gene, V gene, J gene, clone size, CDR3 length, CDR3 protein, CDR3 DNA. A D gene is named only where the DNA matches it firmly. A clone size is listed for some rows: how often the clone was seen (once, few, many), or a class if it is expanded.

D gene: -; V gene: TRBV10-1; J gene: TRBJ2-1; clone size: -; CDR3 length: 14; CDR3 protein: CASSPTSGIHEQFF; CDR3 DNA: TGCGCCAGCAGTCCTACTAGTGGTATCCATGAGCAGTTCTTC
D gene: -; V gene: TRBV9; J gene: TRBJ1-4; clone size: -; CDR3 length: 14; CDR3 protein: CASSPPGEGEKLFF; CDR3 DNA: TGTGCCAGCAGCCCCCCCGGGGAAGGCGAAAAACTGTTTTTT
D gene: -; V gene: TRBV7-9; J gene: TRBJ2-5; clone size: -; CDR3 length: 12; CDR3 protein: CASSSVGGTQYF; CDR3 DNA: TGTGCCAGCAGCTCGGTTGGAGGGACCCAGTACTTC
D gene: TRBD1; V gene: TRBV25-1; J gene: TRBJ2-3; clone size: -; CDR3 length: 18; CDR3 protein: CASSDSTATGGAMDTQYF; CDR3 DNA: TGTGCCAGCAGTGACTCAACCGCGACAGGGGGCGCGATGGATACGCAGTATTTT
D gene: TRBD1; V gene: TRBV18; J gene: TRBJ1-3; clone size: few; CDR3 length: 19; CDR3 protein: CASSPMDRGLAAETNTIYF; CDR3 DNA: TGTGCCAGCTCACCAATGGACAGGGGGCTCGCAGCTGAAACAAACACCATATATTTT
D gene: -; V gene: TRBV7-9; J gene: TRBJ2-3; clone size: -; CDR3 length: 15; CDR3 protein: CASSLVQALADTQYF; CDR3 DNA: TGTGCCAGCAGCTTAGTACAGGCCCTCGCAGATACGCAGTATTTT
D gene: TRBD1; V gene: TRBV12-3/TRBV12-4; J gene: TRBJ1-2; clone size: -; CDR3 length: 12; CDR3 protein: CASSSDRYLHTF; CDR3 DNA: TGTGCCAGCAGTTCGGACAGGTACCTACACACCTTC
D gene: -; V gene: TRBV12-3/TRBV12-4; J gene: TRBJ1-1; clone size: -; CDR3 length: 13; CDR3 protein: CASSFIGVTEAFF; CDR3 DNA: TGTGCCAGCAGTTTTATAGGGGTAACTGAAGCTTTCTTT
D gene: TRBD1; V gene: TRBV7-9; J gene: TRBJ1-2; clone size: -; CDR3 length: 17; CDR3 protein: CASSLWGTGRTNYGYTF; CDR3 DNA: TGTGCCAGCAGCTTGTGGGGGACAGGGCGCACTAACTATGGCTACACCTTC
D gene: TRBD2; V gene: TRBV2; J gene: TRBJ2-2; clone size: few; CDR3 length: 16; CDR3 protein: CASLRGGIGNTGELFF; CDR3 DNA: TGTGCCTCCCTGCGGGGGGGGATCGGTAACACCGGGGAGCTGTTTTTT
D gene: -; V gene: TRBV4-3; J gene: TRBJ1-2; clone size: -; CDR3 length: 15; CDR3 protein: CASSLAAGELYGYTF; CDR3 DNA: TGCGCCAGCAGCCTGGCGGCGGGGGAATTATATGGCTACACCTTC
D gene: TRBD1; V gene: TRBV3-1/TRBV3-2; J gene: TRBJ1-1; clone size: -; CDR3 length: 15; CDR3 protein: CASSHADRLNTEAFF; CDR3 DNA: TGTGCCAGCAGCCATGCGGACAGGTTAAACACTGAAGCTTTCTTT
D gene: -; V gene: TRBV27; J gene: TRBJ1-2; clone size: -; CDR3 length: 13; CDR3 protein: CASSPTQGYGYTF; CDR3 DNA: TGTGCCAGCAGTCCGACACAGGGCTATGGCTACACCTTC
D gene: -; V gene: TRBV19; J gene: TRBJ2-1; clone size: -; CDR3 length: 14; CDR3 protein: CASSIGPSWGEQFF; CDR3 DNA: TGTGCCAGTAGTATAGGTCCTAGCTGGGGTGAGCAGTTCTTC
D gene: -; V gene: TRBV19; J gene: TRBJ1-1; clone size: -; CDR3 length: 11; CDR3 protein: CASSIYTEAFF; CDR3 DNA: TGTGCCAGTAGTATCTACACTGAAGCTTTCTTT
D gene: -; V gene: TRBV7-8; J gene: TRBJ1-4; clone size: -; CDR3 length: 15; CDR3 protein: CASSPNRVPNEKLFF; CDR3 DNA: TGTGCCAGCAGCCCCAACAGGGTCCCTAATGAAAAACTGTTTTTT
D gene: -; V gene: TRBV11-2; J gene: TRBJ1-2; clone size: -; CDR3 length: 16; CDR3 protein: CASSFRAGGGGYGYTF; CDR3 DNA: TGTGCCAGCAGCTTTCGGGCTGGGGGAGGGGGCTATGGCTACACCTTC
D gene: TRBD1; V gene: TRBV27; J gene: TRBJ1-5; clone size: -; CDR3 length: 15; CDR3 protein: CASRSDREFNQPQHF; CDR3 DNA: TGTGCCAGCAGATCAGACAGGGAATTTAATCAGCCCCAGCATTTT
D gene: TRBD1; V gene: TRBV19; J gene: TRBJ1-5; clone size: -; CDR3 length: 17; CDR3 protein: CASSSLDRVDIYKPQHF; CDR3 DNA: TGTGCCAGTAGTAGCTTGGACAGGGTCGATATTTATAAGCCCCAGCATTTT
D gene: -; V gene: TRBV30; J gene: TRBJ1-3; clone size: -; CDR3 length: 17; CDR3 protein: CAWSVWPDSQGGNTIYF; CDR3 DNA: TGTGCCTGGAGTGTGTGGCCCGACAGCCAAGGGGGAAACACCATATATTTT
D gene: TRBD1; V gene: TRBV19; J gene: TRBJ1-4; clone size: -; CDR3 length: 14; CDR3 protein: CASSAGQGNEKLFF; CDR3 DNA: TGTGCCAGTAGCGCCGGACAGGGTAATGAAAAACTGTTTTTT
D gene: -; V gene: TRBV7-8; J gene: TRBJ1-4; clone size: -; CDR3 length: 14; CDR3 protein: CASSPREGEEKLFF; CDR3 DNA: TGTGCCAGCAGCCCTCGTGAAGGGGAAGAAAAACTGTTTTTT
D gene: TRBD1; V gene: TRBV14; J gene: TRBJ2-5; clone size: -; CDR3 length: 17; CDR3 protein: CASSQEGTVRNRETQYF; CDR3 DNA: TGTGCCAGCAGCCAGGAAGGGACAGTACGGAATCGAGAGACCCAGTACTTC
D gene: -; V gene: TRBV5-5; J gene: TRBJ2-7; clone size: -; CDR3 length: 12; CDR3 protein: CASSLAGTEQYF; CDR3 DNA: TGTGCCAGCAGCTTGGCCGGGACAGAGCAGTACTTC
D gene: -; V gene: TRBV7-9; J gene: TRBJ1-5; clone size: -; CDR3 length: 15; CDR3 protein: CASSLDGGGGQPQHF; CDR3 DNA: TGTGCCAGCAGCTTAGACGGTGGGGGCGGTCAGCCCCAGCATTTT
D gene: -; V gene: TRBV6-5; J gene: TRBJ2-7; clone size: -; CDR3 length: 11; CDR3 protein: CATYSAYEQYF; CDR3 DNA: TGTGCCACATACAGTGCTTACGAGCAGTACTTC
D gene: TRBD2; V gene: TRBV10-3; J gene: TRBJ2-1; clone size: -; CDR3 length: 15; CDR3 protein: CAIRASGGAHNEQFF; CDR3 DNA: TGTGCCATCAGGGCTAGCGGGGGGGCCCACAATGAGCAGTTCTTC
D gene: -; V gene: TRBV5-1; J gene: TRBJ1-4; clone size: -; CDR3 length: 15; CDR3 protein: CASSLALQAGEKLFF; CDR3 DNA: TGCGCCAGCAGCTTGGCCCTTCAGGCAGGGGAAAAACTGTTTTTT
D gene: -; V gene: TRBV4-1; J gene: TRBJ2-3; clone size: -; CDR3 length: 17; CDR3 protein: CASSQARGSGSTDTQYF; CDR3 DNA: TGCGCCAGCAGCCAAGCGCGAGGGAGCGGGAGCACAGATACGCAGTATTTT
D gene: TRBD1; V gene: TRBV18; J gene: TRBJ1-5; clone size: -; CDR3 length: 15; CDR3 protein: CASSPASGGDQPQHF; CDR3 DNA: TGTGCCAGCTCACCAGCGTCAGGGGGCGATCAGCCCCAGCATTTT